This is a list of T cell receptor beta chains from one sample in a study of patients and donors after allogeneic stem cell transplantation. TCRdb passed the RT-PCR reads through MiXCR, listing each CDR3 protein once. Of fewer than 200,000 distinct CDR3 sequences in the sample, about 29% were seen once. Sequencing used blood, either unsorted or a sorted T cell fraction (not recorded which). The receptors were gathered from a human donor who was either an allogeneic HSCT recipient or a stem cell or donor lymphocyte infusion donor (not recorded which). It is not recorded whose cells these are; they may come from a transplant donor. Both conserved end residues are part of each CDR3. D genes are given only for firm matches. Clone size is shown for a subset of rows, as once, few, many or a class of expanded clone.

TRBJ2-7	.	.	TRBV15	CATSRDIQYEQYF	TGTGCCACCAGCAGGGACATCCAGTACGAGCAGTACTTC
TRBJ1-2	.	.	TRBV10-3	CAISEREGHGYTF	TGTGCCATCAGTGAGAGAGAGGGCCATGGCTACACCTTC
TRBJ2-1	.	.	TRBV7-2	CASSLGPFGEQFF	TGTGCCAGCAGCTTAGGCCCCTTCGGTGAGCAGTTCTTC
TRBJ1-5	.	.	TRBV6-5	CASSYSAGDISQPQHF	TGTGCCAGCAGTTACTCGGCGGGGGACATTAGTCAGCCCCAGCATTTT
TRBJ1-1	TRBD1	few	TRBV6-1	CASLDRAATEAFF	TGTGCCAGCCTTGACAGGGCGGCCACTGAAGCTTTCTTT
TRBJ2-1	TRBD2	.	TRBV7-9	CASSLGLAAYNEQFF	TGTGCCAGCAGCTTAGGGCTAGCGGCCTACAATGAGCAGTTCTTC
TRBJ2-7	TRBD1	.	TRBV24-1	CATSDPSGTGTYEQYF	TGTGCCACCAGTGATCCTTCCGGGACAGGTACCTACGAGCAGTACTTC
TRBJ1-1	.	few	TRBV19	CASSYRGYDTEAFF	TGTGCCAGTAGTTATAGGGGGTACGACACTGAAGCTTTCTTT
TRBJ2-5	.	.	TRBV28	CASSLPQGSETQYF	TGTGCCAGCAGTTTACCTCAGGGGTCAGAGACCCAGTACTTC
TRBJ1-1	.	many	TRBV20-1	CSAKPFRGNTEAFF	TGCAGTGCTAAGCCTTTTCGGGGAAACACTGAAGCTTTCTTT
TRBJ2-2	.	few	TRBV12-3/TRBV12-4	CASSPGGTANTGELFF	TGTGCCAGCAGTCCCGGAGGGACGGCGAACACCGGGGAGCTGTTTTTT
TRBJ2-3	.	.	TRBV12-3/TRBV12-4	CASSYQARGGASTDTQYF	TGTGCCAGCAGTTACCAGGCCCGAGGGGGTGCTAGCACAGATACGCAGTATTTT
TRBJ1-1	.	.	TRBV27	CASSLSGTSNTEAFF	TGTGCCAGCAGTTTATCGGGCACATCGAACACTGAAGCTTTCTTT
TRBJ2-7	.	.	TRBV6-6	CASSLDSVQDEQYF	TGTGCCAGCAGTCTCGACAGTGTTCAGGACGAGCAGTACTTC
TRBJ2-6	.	few	TRBV25-1	CASSEKEISGANVLTF	TGTGCCAGCAGTGAAAAAGAAATCTCTGGGGCCAACGTCCTGACTTTC
TRBJ2-7	TRBD1	.	TRBV3-1	CASSQGTGIYEQYF	TGTGCCAGCAGCCAGGGGACAGGGATCTACGAGCAGTACTTC
TRBJ1-4	.	.	TRBV7-9	CASRPRTLGDEKLFF	TGTGCCAGCAGGCCCAGGACCCTCGGGGACGAAAAACTGTTTTTT
TRBJ1-5	.	few	TRBV18	CASSPRSGEPQHF	TGTGCCAGCTCACCAAGGTCGGGGGAGCCCCAGCATTTT
TRBJ1-1	TRBD1	few	TRBV2	CASTSTPGTEEAFF	TGTGCCAGCACCTCTACCCCCGGGACAGAAGAAGCTTTCTTT
TRBJ2-6	.	.	TRBV7-9	CASTPGANVLTF	TGTGCCAGCACCCCTGGGGCCAACGTCCTGACTTTC
TRBJ1-3	.	.	TRBV6-5	CASSSTVKKRNTIYF	TGTGCCAGCAGTTCGACAGTAAAGAAGAGGAACACCATATATTTT
TRBJ2-1	TRBD1	.	TRBV6-2/TRBV6-3	CAISRGLRQGEQFF	TGTGCCATCAGTAGGGGCCTTCGACAGGGCGAGCAGTTCTTC
TRBJ2-3	.	few	TRBV12-3/TRBV12-4	CASSQEDTQYF	TGTGCCAGCAGCCAAGAAGATACGCAGTATTTT
TRBJ1-2	TRBD1	medium-sized	TRBV7-2	CASSPDRNYGYTF	TGTGCCAGCAGTCCGGACAGGAACTATGGCTACACCTTC
TRBJ1-2	TRBD1	few	TRBV28	CASSPWDRGRVYGYTF	TGTGCCAGCAGTCCCTGGGACAGGGGGCGCGTCTATGGCTACACCTTC
TRBJ2-1	TRBD1	.	TRBV29-1	CSVEDGQALSYNEQFF	TGCAGCGTTGAAGATGGACAGGCCCTATCCTACAATGAGCAGTTCTTC
TRBJ2-2	.	.	TRBV9	CASSVGSLTNTAELFF	TGTGCCAGCAGCGTAGGCAGCCTCACGAACACCGCGGAGCTGTTTTTT
TRBJ2-1	TRBD2	few	TRBV18	CASSPPASGSFGEQFF	TGTGCCAGCTCTCCCCCCGCGAGCGGGAGTTTCGGTGAGCAGTTCTTC
TRBJ2-7	TRBD1	.	TRBV6-6	CASSYSPGQGYEQYF	TGTGCCAGCAGTTACAGTCCGGGACAGGGTTACGAGCAGTACTTC
TRBJ2-1	TRBD2	.	TRBV20-1	CSARRIREGTSRNEQFF	TGCAGTGCTCGACGAATAAGAGAGGGGACTAGCCGCAATGAGCAGTTCTTC
TRBJ2-2	TRBD1	.	TRBV7-6	CASSLVATGGLYTGELFF	TGTGCCAGCAGCTTGGTAGCGACAGGGGGGCTATACACCGGGGAGCTGTTTTTT
TRBJ2-3	.	.	TRBV4-3	CASSQDLAPDTDTQYF	TGCGCCAGCAGCCAAGATCTAGCGCCCGACACAGATACGCAGTATTTT
TRBJ2-3	TRBD2	.	TRBV12-3/TRBV12-4	CASVTSGIFPDTQYF	TGTGCCAGCGTTACTAGCGGGATTTTCCCAGATACGCAGTATTTT
TRBJ2-1	.	.	TRBV7-2	CASSSFARSSYNEQFF	TGTGCCAGCAGCTCGTTCGCGAGGAGCTCCTACAATGAGCAGTTCTTC
TRBJ1-1	.	few	TRBV6-2/TRBV6-3	CASRQLMNTEAFF	TGTGCCAGCAGACAGCTCATGAACACTGAAGCTTTCTTT
TRBJ2-5	TRBD2	few	TRBV6-5	CASSYRGSGRHQETQYF	TGTGCCAGCAGTTACAGGGGTAGCGGGAGGCACCAAGAGACCCAGTACTTC
TRBJ2-2	TRBD1	.	TRBV6-5	CASSYSGTEDGELFF	TGTGCCAGCAGTTACTCTGGGACAGAGGACGGGGAGCTGTTTTTT
TRBJ1-3	.	.	TRBV15	CATSRGPSVNAIYF	TGTGCCACCAGCAGGGGACCCTCGGTAAACGCCATATATTTT
TRBJ1-5	.	few	TRBV18	CASSLEASNQPQHF	TGTGCCAGCTCACTGGAAGCCAGCAATCAGCCCCAGCATTTT
TRBJ1-5	.	many	TRBV20-1	CSARIPGSGQPQHF	TGCAGTGCTAGAATCCCCGGGTCTGGACAGCCCCAGCATTTT
TRBJ2-3	.	.	TRBV7-9	CASSLGGPDTQYF	TGTGCCAGCAGCTTAGGGGGCCCAGATACGCAGTATTTT
TRBJ2-3	.	.	TRBV6-2/TRBV6-3	CASSYWADTQYF	TGTGCCAGCAGTTACTGGGCCGATACGCAGTATTTT
TRBJ2-2	.	.	TRBV28	CASSLGSLLNTGELFF	TGTGCCAGCAGTTTAGGTAGCCTGTTAAACACCGGGGAGCTGTTTTTT
TRBJ1-5	TRBD1	.	TRBV12-3/TRBV12-4	CASSLGQGWQPQHF	TGTGCCAGCAGTTTGGGACAGGGGTGGCAGCCCCAGCATTTT
TRBJ1-1	.	.	TRBV27	CASSLGHTGFDEAFF	TGTGCCAGCAGTTTAGGCCACACAGGGTTCGATGAAGCTTTCTTT
TRBJ2-1	TRBD1	few	TRBV29-1	CSVEDPGQGYNEQFF	TGCAGCGTTGAAGATCCGGGACAGGGCTACAATGAGCAGTTCTTC
TRBJ2-7	TRBD2	.	TRBV4-3	CASSHRLAGAYEQYF	TGCGCCAGCAGCCACCGACTAGCGGGAGCCTACGAGCAGTACTTC
TRBJ2-3	TRBD1	.	TRBV6-5	CASTKTGYTDTQYF	TGTGCCAGCACCAAGACAGGGTACACAGATACGCAGTATTTT
TRBJ2-4	.	few	TRBV3-1	CASSPGTYNIQYF	TGTGCCAGCAGTCCGGGGACTTACAACATTCAGTACTTC
TRBJ2-2	.	.	TRBV4-3	CASSQFGKGYTGELFF	TGCGCCAGCAGCCAATTCGGGAAGGGCTACACCGGGGAGCTGTTTTTT
TRBJ1-1	TRBD1	.	TRBV5-1	CASSLAVGTGEAFF	TGCGCCAGCAGCTTGGCCGTCGGGACAGGTGAAGCTTTCTTT
TRBJ2-1	TRBD2	once	TRBV24-1	CATILSPGTSSYNEQFF	TGTGCCACAATACTATCCCCCGGGACTAGCTCCTACAATGAGCAGTTCTTC
TRBJ2-1	TRBD1	few	TRBV11-2	CASSLGQSSYNEQFF	TGTGCCAGCAGCCTGGGACAGAGCTCCTACAATGAGCAGTTCTTC
TRBJ2-7	TRBD1	few	TRBV6-1	CASSAGTGRYEQYF	TGTGCCAGCAGTGCCGGGACAGGGAGGTACGAGCAGTACTTC